This T cell receptor (beta chain) came from a study of Graves' ophthalmopathy and Graves' hyperthyroidism. About the study: Peripheral blood collection took place at initial diagnosis, before any treatment.

Study observations and caveats: Detection in blood was also observed for most expanded thyroid clonotypes above 0.001 frequency.

The authors amplified TCR beta CDR3 regions from RNA transcripts. First-round RT-PCR used HTBI primers; second-round multiplex PCR followed. In TCRdb, the multiplex PCR reads were re-called with MiXCR into one record per CDR3 protein. The sample consists of some 520,000 distinct CDR3 sequences, over 13% of them appearing once. The study enrolled ophthalmopathy donors with moderate-to-severe activity, CAS ≥3, NOSPECS ≥4 and duration under 3 months. V shed 4 bases and J 5 bases; nucleotides not matched to a gene: 7. CDR1 is KGHSH and CDR2 is LQKENI in the germline V gene. The CDR3 extends over 14 amino acids. This clonotype showed up just a few times. What it recognizes is unknown.

The TCR originated in a woman in her twenties or thirties with Graves' ophthalmopathy. Sequencing was carried out using blood. The gene calls are TRBV18 and TRBJ2-5; 7 bases line up with TRBD1. This CDR3 is CASSRVTGAETQYF. The CDR3 coding sequence is TGTGCCAGCTCACGCGTAACAGGGGCGGAGACCCAGTACTTC.